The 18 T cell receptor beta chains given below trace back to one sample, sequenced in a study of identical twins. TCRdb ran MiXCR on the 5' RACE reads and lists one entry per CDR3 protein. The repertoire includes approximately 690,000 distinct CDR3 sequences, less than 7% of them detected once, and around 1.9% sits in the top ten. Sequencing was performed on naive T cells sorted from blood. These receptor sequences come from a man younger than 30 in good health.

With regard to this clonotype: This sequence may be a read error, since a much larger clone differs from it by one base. The CDR3 DNA reads TGTGCCAGCAGCTTGACGGGAGGTTATTCCTACGAGCAGTACGTC. Its translation is CASSLTGGYSYEQYV. The V gene is TRBV5-5, the J gene TRBJ2-7; 7 bases align to TRBD2. The CDR3 sequence is 15 residues long. V gave up 1 base and J gave up 1 base; unmatched junction bases: 5. Germline lookup yields CDR1 SGHKS and CDR2 YYEKEE (reference sequence).

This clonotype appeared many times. The CDR3 DNA sequence: TGCAGTGCTGCCGGGACTGCATACAATGAGCAGTTCTTC. Translation gives CSAAGTAYNEQFF. The chain couples TRBV20-1 to TRBJ2-1, with a tentative D call TRBD2 (6 bases). This CDR3 spans 13 amino acids. Germline V lookup: CDR1 DFQATT, CDR2 SNEGSKA (reference sequence). V was pared by 5 bases and J by 4 bases, with 12 bases between.

The CDR3 spells CASTTPGLAGGRNEQFF. The CDR3 DNA reads TGTGCCAGCACCACACCGGGACTAGCGGGAGGACGGAATGAGCAGTTCTTC. The rearrangement links TRBV6-2 or TRBV6-3 to TRBJ2-1; 15 nucleotides agree with TRBD2. This CDR3 is 17 amino acids long. V lost 7 bases to trimming and J lost 7 bases; unmatched junction nucleotides: 11. In germline, CDR1 is MNHEY, CDR2 SVGEGT.

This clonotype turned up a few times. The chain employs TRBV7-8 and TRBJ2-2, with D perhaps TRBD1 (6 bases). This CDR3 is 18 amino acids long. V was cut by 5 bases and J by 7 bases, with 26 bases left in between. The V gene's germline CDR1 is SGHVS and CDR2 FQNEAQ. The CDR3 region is CASSPNSVAGAFGGELFF. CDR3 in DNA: TGTGCCAGCAGCCCAAATAGTGTGGCAGGGGCGTTCGGCGGGGAGCTGTTTTTT.

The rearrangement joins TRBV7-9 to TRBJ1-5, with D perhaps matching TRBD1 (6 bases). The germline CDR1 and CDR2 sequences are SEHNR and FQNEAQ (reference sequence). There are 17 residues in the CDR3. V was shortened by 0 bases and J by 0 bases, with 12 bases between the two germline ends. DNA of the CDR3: TGTGCCAGCAGCTTAGCGGACGGGACATATAGCAATCAGCCCCAGCATTTT. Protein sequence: CASSLADGTYSNQPQHF.

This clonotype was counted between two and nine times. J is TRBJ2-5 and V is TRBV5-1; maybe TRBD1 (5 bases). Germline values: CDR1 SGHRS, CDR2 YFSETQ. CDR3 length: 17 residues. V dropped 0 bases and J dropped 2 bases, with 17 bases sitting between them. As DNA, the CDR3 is TGCGCCAGCAGCTTGGGTGTAGGGGCGAACCATCAAGAGACCCAGTACTTC. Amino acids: CASSLGVGANHQETQYF.

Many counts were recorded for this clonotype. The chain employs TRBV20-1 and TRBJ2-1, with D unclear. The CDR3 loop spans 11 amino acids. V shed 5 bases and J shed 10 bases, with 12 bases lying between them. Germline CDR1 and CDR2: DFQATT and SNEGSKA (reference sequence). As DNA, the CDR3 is TGCAGTGCTCAGACTGCACGAGAGCAGTTCTTC. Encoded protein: CSAQTAREQFF.

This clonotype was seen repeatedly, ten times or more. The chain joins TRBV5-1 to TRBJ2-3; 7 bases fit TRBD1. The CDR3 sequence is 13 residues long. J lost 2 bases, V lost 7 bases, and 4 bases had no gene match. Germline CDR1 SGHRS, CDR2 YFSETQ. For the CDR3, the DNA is TGCGCCAGCTCGACAGGGACCACAGATACGCAGTATTTT. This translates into CASSTGTTDTQYF.

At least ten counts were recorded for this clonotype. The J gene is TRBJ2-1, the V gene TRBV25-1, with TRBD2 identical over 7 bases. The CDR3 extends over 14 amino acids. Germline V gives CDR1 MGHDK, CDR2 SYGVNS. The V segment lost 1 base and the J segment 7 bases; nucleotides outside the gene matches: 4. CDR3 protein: CASSESGGRNEQFF. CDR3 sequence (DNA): TGTGCCAGCAGTGAATCGGGCGGGAGAAATGAGCAGTTCTTC. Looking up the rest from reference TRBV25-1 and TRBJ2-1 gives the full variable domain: EADIYQTPRYLVIGTGKKITLECSQTMGHDKMYWYQQDPGMELHLIHYSYGVNSTEKGDLSSESTVSRIRTEHFPLTLESARPSHTSQYLCASSESGGRNEQFFGPGTRLTVL.

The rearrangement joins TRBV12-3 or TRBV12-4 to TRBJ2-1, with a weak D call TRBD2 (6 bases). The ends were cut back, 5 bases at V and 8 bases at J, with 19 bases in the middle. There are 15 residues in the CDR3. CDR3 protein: CASSGNRTGEDEQFF. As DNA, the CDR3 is TGTGCCAGCAGTGGAAATCGTACGGGAGAAGATGAGCAGTTCTTC.

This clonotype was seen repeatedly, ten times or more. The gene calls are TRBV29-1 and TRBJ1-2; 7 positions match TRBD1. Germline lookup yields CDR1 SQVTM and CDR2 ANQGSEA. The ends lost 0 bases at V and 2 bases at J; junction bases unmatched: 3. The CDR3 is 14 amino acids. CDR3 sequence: CSVEDLGQNYGYTF. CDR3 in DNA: TGCAGCGTTGAAGATCTGGGACAGAACTATGGCTACACCTTC.

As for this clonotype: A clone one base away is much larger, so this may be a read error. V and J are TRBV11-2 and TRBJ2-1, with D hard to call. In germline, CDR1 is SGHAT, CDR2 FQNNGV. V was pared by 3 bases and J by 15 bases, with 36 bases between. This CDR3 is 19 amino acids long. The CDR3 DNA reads TGTGCCAGCAGCTTTGGTCCGGTATTGAACTCACTGGAGTTAGGTTCGTGGTTCTTC. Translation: CASSFGPVLNSLELGSWFF.

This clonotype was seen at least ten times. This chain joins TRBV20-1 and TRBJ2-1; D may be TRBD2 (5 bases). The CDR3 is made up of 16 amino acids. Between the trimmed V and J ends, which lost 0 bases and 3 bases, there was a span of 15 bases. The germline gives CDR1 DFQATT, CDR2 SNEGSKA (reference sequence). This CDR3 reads CSAREVEDSDYNEQFF. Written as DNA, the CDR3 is TGCAGTGCTAGAGAGGTAGAGGACTCCGACTACAATGAGCAGTTCTTC.

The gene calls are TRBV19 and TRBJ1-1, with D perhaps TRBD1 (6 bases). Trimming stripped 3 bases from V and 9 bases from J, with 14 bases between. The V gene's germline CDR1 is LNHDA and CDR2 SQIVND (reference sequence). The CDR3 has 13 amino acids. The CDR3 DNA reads TGTGCCAGTAGTATTGATAGGGGGGTTAAAGCTTTCTTT. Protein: CASSIDRGVKAFF.

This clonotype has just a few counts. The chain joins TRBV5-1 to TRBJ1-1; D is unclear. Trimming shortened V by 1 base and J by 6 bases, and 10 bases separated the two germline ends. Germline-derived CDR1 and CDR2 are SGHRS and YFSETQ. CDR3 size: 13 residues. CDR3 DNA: TGCGCCAGCAGCTTGCACGGGTTAGCTGAAGCTTTCTTT. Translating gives CASSLHGLAEAFF.

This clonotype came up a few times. Here the CDR3 DNA reads TGTGCCAGCAGTAGCGGGACCTCCTACGAGCAGTACGTC. Translation gives CASSSGTSYEQYV. The rearrangement links TRBV7-9 to TRBJ2-7; 8 positions agree with TRBD2. CDR1 is SEHNR, CDR2 FQNEAQ, per germline (reference sequence). The V segment lost 6 bases and the J segment 0 bases; nucleotides outside the gene matches: 1. This CDR3 has 13 residues.

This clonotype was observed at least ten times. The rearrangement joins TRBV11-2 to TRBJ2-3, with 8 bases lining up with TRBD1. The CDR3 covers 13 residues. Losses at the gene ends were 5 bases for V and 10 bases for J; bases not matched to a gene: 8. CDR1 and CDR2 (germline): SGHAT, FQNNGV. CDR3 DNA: TGTGCCAGCAGCAGACAGGGGCTAAAGGCGCAGTATTTT. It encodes CASSRQGLKAQYF.

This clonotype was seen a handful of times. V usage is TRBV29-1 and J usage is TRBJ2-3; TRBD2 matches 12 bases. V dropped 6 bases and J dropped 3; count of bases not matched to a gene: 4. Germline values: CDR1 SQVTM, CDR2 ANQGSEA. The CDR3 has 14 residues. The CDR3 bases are TGCAGCGTCCTAGCGGGAGGGCCTACAGATACGCAGTATTTT. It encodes CSVLAGGPTDTQYF.